The T cell receptor (beta chain) described here comes from a study of CD8+ T cells in alopecia areata. Sequencing used cDNA as its template, made by extracting RNA and reverse transcribing it. Libraries were prepared by immunoSEQ multiplex PCR; TCRdb keeps only in-frame clonotypes and omits some of them. Among about 120,000 clones listed, approximately 59% were seen once. This CDR3 region has 15 residues. V was shortened by 2 bases and J by 2 bases, with 12 bases between the two germline ends. Germline CDR1 SQVTM, CDR2 ANQGSEA. Sample treatment: oral pan-JAK inhibitor, 5-10 mg twice daily. This clone was detected only a few times.

The TCR was taken from a human donor with alopecia areata. Sequencing was performed on CD8+ T cells sorted from blood, taken at week 4, from a patient treated with tofacitinib. The genes are TRBV29-1 and TRBJ2-2; TRBD1 is a possible D gene (5 bases). CDR3 loop: CSVENLGLNTGELFF. As DNA, the CDR3 is TGCAGCGTTGAAAATTTGGGGCTTAACACCGGGGAGCTGTTTTTT.